The rows below give T cell receptor beta chains drawn from one sample of a study of T cell repertoires in cytomegalovirus infection. TCRdb fed the reads into MiXCR, producing one record per CDR3 protein. This sample has a few hundred thousand distinct CDR3 sequences, with just under 40% found just once. These receptors are not linked to any known antigen. The sequencing used cultured PBMCs, collected from culture after CMV antigen stimulation. These receptors were collected from a human donor in good health (CMV status not recorded). Some clones in this sample may be carry-over from other donors' samples. Both conserved end residues are part of each CDR3. Each record gives: clone size, D gene, V gene, J gene, CDR3 protein, CDR3 DNA. D genes are given only for firm matches. Clone size is stated in some rows and not others, as once, few, many or a class when expanded.

>few|-|TRBV20-1|TRBJ1-5
CSARYGQISNQPQHF
TGCAGTGCTAGGTACGGACAGATTAGCAATCAGCCCCAGCATTTT
>-|-|TRBV24-1|TRBJ2-1
CATSDAKPGLFNEQFF
TGTGCCACCAGTGATGCAAAACCCGGGCTCTTCAATGAGCAGTTCTTC
>few|-|TRBV6-6|TRBJ1-1
CASSFVGAEAFF
TGTGCCAGCAGTTTCGTAGGGGCTGAAGCTTTCTTT
>-|-|TRBV12-3/TRBV12-4|TRBJ1-1
CASSPTGLGAFF
TGTGCCAGCAGTCCCACAGGGCTCGGAGCTTTCTTT
>few|-|TRBV6-2/TRBV6-3|TRBJ2-7
CASRGQGEDSYEQYF
TGTGCCAGCAGAGGGCAAGGGGAGGACTCCTACGAGCAGTACTTC
>once|TRBD1|TRBV6-1|TRBJ2-4
CASSKDRKLKNIQYF
TGTGCCAGCAGCAAGGACAGGAAATTAAAAAACATTCAGTACTTC
>many|-|TRBV7-2|TRBJ1-5
CASSLGGGNNQPQHF
TGTGCCAGCAGCTTAGGGGGGGGTAACAATCAGCCCCAGCATTTT
>few|-|TRBV7-6|TRBJ1-5
CANQPQHF
TGTGCCAATCAGCCCCAGCATTTT
>few|TRBD2|TRBV6-5|TRBJ2-7
CASSYSLLAGAYEQYF
TGTGCCAGCAGTTACTCATTACTAGCGGGAGCCTACGAGCAGTACTTC
>-|-|TRBV20-1|TRBJ2-5
CSARLAGSQETQYF
TGCAGTGCTAGGTTGGCGGGGAGCCAAGAGACCCAGTACTTC
>-|-|TRBV27|TRBJ2-2
CASSEQPARQANTGELFF
TGTGCCAGCAGTGAACAGCCCGCCCGTCAGGCGAACACCGGGGAGCTGTTTTTT
>-|-|TRBV5-1|TRBJ2-2
CASKALGSGELFF
TGCGCCAGCAAGGCCCTTGGGTCCGGGGAGCTGTTTTTT
>-|TRBD2|TRBV2|TRBJ2-1
CASSEGLAGARWFF
TGTGCCAGCAGTGAAGGACTAGCGGGGGCGAGGTGGTTCTTC
>-|TRBD2|TRBV6-1|TRBJ2-1
CASSRTSGTHEQFF
TGTGCCAGCAGTAGGACTAGCGGGACGCATGAGCAGTTCTTC
>-|-|TRBV7-9|TRBJ1-6
CASSTMDSPLHF
TGTGCCAGCAGCACGATGGATTCACCCCTCCACTTT
>-|-|TRBV7-2|TRBJ2-5
CASSAGSGETQYF
TGTGCCAGCAGCGCCGGGAGCGGGGAGACCCAGTACTTC
>-|-|TRBV12-3/TRBV12-4|TRBJ1-1
CASSLGGGITEAFF
TGTGCCAGCAGTTTAGGGGGGGGAATCACTGAAGCTTTCTTT
>-|TRBD1|TRBV10-3|TRBJ2-4
CAIRGEGTGHIQYF
TGTGCCATCAGAGGGGAAGGGACAGGTCACATTCAGTACTTC